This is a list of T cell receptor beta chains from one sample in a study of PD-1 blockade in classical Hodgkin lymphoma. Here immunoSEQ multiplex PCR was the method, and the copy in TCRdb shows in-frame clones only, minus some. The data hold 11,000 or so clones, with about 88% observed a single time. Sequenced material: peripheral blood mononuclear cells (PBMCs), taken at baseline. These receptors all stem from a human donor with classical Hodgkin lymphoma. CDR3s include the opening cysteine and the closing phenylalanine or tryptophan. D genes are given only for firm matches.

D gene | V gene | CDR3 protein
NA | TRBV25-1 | CASRGPLPEAFF
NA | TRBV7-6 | CASSLAAEIYEQYF
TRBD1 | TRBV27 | CASSLSRDRGSYEQYF
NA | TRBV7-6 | CASSLNAGLGNTEAFF
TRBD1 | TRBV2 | CASSVNRGGEKLFF
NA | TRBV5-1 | CASKGLIPYEQYF
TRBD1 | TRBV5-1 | CASSLEGTGITEAFF
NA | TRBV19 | CASSIGPLENNEQFF
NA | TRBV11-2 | CATHRAQRGEAFF
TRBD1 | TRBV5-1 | CASSLLGDRGNYGYTF
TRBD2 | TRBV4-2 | CASSPRDSGGDEQFF